This T cell receptor (beta chain) was obtained from a study of cytomegalovirus exposure and HLA in healthy donors. Study-wide results and limits: TCR beta chain V- and J-gene trimming was linked, in a later analysis, to a missense variant in DCLRE1C. About 87% or about 30% of the time was how often most TCR beta V segments were productive, according to an earlier analysis. After further analysis at a later stage, roughly 15,000 TCR beta sequences were associated with HLA alleles at 0.05 false discovery rate.

V was pared by 6 bases and J by 6 bases, with 6 bases of the junction left unmatched. Germline lookup yields CDR1 MDHEN and CDR2 SYDVKM. The CDR3 is 13 residues long. With regard to this clone: Its specificity is unknown.

Each of the donors was a healthy bone marrow donor. Amplification used 60 Vbeta primers and 13 Jbeta primers. Here immunoSEQ multiplex PCR was the method, and the copy in TCRdb shows in-frame clones only, minus some. The data show about 200,000 clones, with 82% seen just once and about 3% held by the top ten. J is TRBJ1-2 and V is TRBV28, with TRBD1 identical over 8 bases. The source is a woman aged 40 to 50 in good health and CMV-seronegative. Sequencing used PBMCs. CDR3 residues: CASRLQGADGYTF. The CDR3 nucleotides are TGTGCCAGCAGACTCCAGGGGGCGGATGGCTACACCTTC.